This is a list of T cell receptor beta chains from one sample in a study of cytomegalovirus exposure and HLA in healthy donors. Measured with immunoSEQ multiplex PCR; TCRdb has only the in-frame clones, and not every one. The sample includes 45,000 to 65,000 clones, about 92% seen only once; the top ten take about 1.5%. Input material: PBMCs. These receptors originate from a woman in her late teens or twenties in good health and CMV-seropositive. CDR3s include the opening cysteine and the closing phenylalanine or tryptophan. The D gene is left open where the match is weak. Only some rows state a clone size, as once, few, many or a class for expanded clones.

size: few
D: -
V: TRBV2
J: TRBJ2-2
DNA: TGTGCCAGCAGTGATTTACAGGGTGGGACCGGGGAGCTGTTTTTT
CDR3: CASSDLQGGTGELFF

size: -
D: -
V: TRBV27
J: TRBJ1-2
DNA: TGTGCCAGCACCCGGTATACAGGGTCGGCTAACTATGGCTACACCTTC
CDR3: CASTRYTGSANYGYTF

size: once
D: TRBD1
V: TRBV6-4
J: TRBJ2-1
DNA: TGTGCCAGCAGTACGAGACAGGGTAACTATGAGCAGTTCTTC
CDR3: CASSTRQGNYEQFF

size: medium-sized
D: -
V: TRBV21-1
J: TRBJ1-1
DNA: TGTGCCAGCAGCGAAGGACAGAGGACTACGGCTTTCTTT
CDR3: CASSEGQRTTAFF

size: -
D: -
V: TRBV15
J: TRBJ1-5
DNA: TGTGCCACCAGCAGAGATTGGTCGGGCAATCAGCCCCAGCATTTT
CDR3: CATSRDWSGNQPQHF

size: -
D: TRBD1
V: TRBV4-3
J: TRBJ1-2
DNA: TGCGCTAGCAGCCAACTTAATTCGGGACAGCTCTATGGCTACACCTTC
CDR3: CASSQLNSGQLYGYTF

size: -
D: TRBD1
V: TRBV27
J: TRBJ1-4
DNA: TGTGCCAGCAAGACCAGGGGGCCCTCTAATGAAAAACTGTTTTTT
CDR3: CASKTRGPSNEKLFF

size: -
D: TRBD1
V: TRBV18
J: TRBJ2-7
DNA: TGTGCCAGCTCCACATCGACGGGACAGGGGTACTACGAGCAGTACTTC
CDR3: CASSTSTGQGYYEQYF

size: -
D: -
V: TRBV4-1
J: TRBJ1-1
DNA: TGCGCCAGCAGCCAAGACACAATGCCTGAAGCTTTCTTT
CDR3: CASSQDTMPEAFF

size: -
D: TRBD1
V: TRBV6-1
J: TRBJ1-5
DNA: TGTGCCACCGAAAGGACAGGAGATCAGCCCCAGCATTTT
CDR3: CATERTGDQPQHF

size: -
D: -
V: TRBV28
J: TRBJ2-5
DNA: TGTGCCAGCAGTTTGGACATACAGACCCAGTACTTC
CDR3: CASSLDIQTQYF

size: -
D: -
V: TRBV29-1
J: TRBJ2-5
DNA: TGCAGCGTTGAGTCCCCCCCGTACCAAGAGACCCAGTACTTC
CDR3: CSVESPPYQETQYF

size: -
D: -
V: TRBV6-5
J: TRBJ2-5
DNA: TGTGCCACCCAGGGAGGGGGGGGGACCCAGTACTTC
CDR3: CATQGGGGTQYF

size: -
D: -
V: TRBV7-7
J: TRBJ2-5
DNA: TGTGCCAGCAGCTCGACGGCAGGCAAAGAGACCCAGTACTTC
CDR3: CASSSTAGKETQYF

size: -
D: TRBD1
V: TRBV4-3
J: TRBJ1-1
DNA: TGCGCCAGCAGCCTCGGGACAGCCAATGAAGCTTTCTTT
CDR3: CASSLGTANEAFF

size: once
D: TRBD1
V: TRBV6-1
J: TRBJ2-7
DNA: TGTGCCAGCAGTGAAGTGGACAGGGAGAAGCAGTACTTC
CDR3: CASSEVDREKQYF

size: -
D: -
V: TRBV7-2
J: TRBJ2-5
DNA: TGTGCCAGCAGCTTTTCTAAGGGGGAGCAGTACTTC
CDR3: CASSFSKGEQYF

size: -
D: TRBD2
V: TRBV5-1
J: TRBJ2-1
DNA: TGCGCCAGCTGGGCGGGGGACTTGAATGAGCAGTTCTTC
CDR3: CASWAGDLNEQFF

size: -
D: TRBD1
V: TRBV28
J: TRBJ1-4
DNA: TGTGCCAGCAGTTACAGGGGGCTTCGAGAAAAACTGTTTTTT
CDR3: CASSYRGLREKLFF

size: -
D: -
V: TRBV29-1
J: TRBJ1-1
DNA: TGCAGCGTTGGAGGGCAAGGCACTGAAGCTTTCTTT
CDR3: CSVGGQGTEAFF

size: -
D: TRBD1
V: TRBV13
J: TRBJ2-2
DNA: TGTGCCAGCAGCTTAGAGGGGGCTTTCAACACCGGGGAGCTGTTTTTT
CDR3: CASSLEGAFNTGELFF

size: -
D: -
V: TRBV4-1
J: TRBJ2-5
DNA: TGCGCCAGCAGCCACTACCCCGCTCGACACATACAAGAGACCCAGTACTTC
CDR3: CASSHYPARHIQETQYF

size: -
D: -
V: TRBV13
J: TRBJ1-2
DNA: TGTGCCAGCAGCTTGAGAACAGGTTATGGCTACACCTTC
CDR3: CASSLRTGYGYTF

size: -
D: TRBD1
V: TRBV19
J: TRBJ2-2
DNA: TGTGCCAGTAGACTATGGGACAGCGCGAACACCGGGGAGCTGTTTTTT
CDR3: CASRLWDSANTGELFF

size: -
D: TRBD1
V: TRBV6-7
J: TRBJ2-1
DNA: TGTGCCAGCAGAAGCCGGGACAGTCCTACGAGCTACAATGAGCAGTTCTTC
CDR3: CASRSRDSPTSYNEQFF

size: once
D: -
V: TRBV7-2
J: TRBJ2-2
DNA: TGTGCCAGCAGCCCCTTAGGGGTGGTCGGGGAGCTGTTTTTT
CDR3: CASSPLGVVGELFF

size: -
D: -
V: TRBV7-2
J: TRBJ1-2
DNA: TGTGCCAGCAGCTCCCCCCAACCAGGGAGGAACTATGGCTACACCTTC
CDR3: CASSSPQPGRNYGYTF

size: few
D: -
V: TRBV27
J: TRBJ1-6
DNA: TGTGCCAGCAGTCGGGGGTCTTCACCCCTCCACTTT
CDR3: CASSRGSSPLHF

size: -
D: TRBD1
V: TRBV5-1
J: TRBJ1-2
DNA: TGCGCCAGCAGCACCGGACAGGGTCGCTATGGCTACACCTTC
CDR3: CASSTGQGRYGYTF